The next 19 T cell receptor beta chains were all read from a single sample in a study of T cells after yellow fever vaccination. MiXCR, run by TCRdb on the 5' RACE reads, gives a single entry per CDR3 protein. The sample records about 260,000 distinct CDR3 sequences, 10% to 15% being singletons. Sequenced here: CD4+ T cells sorted from PBMCs, sampled 45 days after the yellow fever booster vaccination. The receptors stem from a man aged 25 to 40 who received the YFV17D yellow fever vaccine.

This clonotype was observed a handful of times. The rearrangement links TRBV7-9 to TRBJ2-5, with a possible D match to TRBD2 (7 bases). The CDR3 consists of 13 residues. Trimming pared 2 bases from V and 5 bases from J, leaving 9 bases between. Per the germline V gene, CDR1 is SEHNR and CDR2 is FQNEAQ (reference sequence). CDR3 sequence: CASSLPGGETQYF. The CDR3 DNA sequence: TGTGCCAGCAGCTTACCGGGGGGCGAGACCCAGTACTTC.

The chain uses TRBV29-1 and TRBJ2-2, with D unresolved. The CDR3 sequence is 14 residues long. The germline gives CDR1 SQVTM, CDR2 ANQGSEA. Trimming shortened V by 7 bases and J by 0 bases, and 12 bases separated the two germline ends. The CDR3 protein is CSAFIRPNTGELFF. CDR3 in DNA: TGCAGCGCCTTTATACGGCCGAACACCGGGGAGCTGTTTTTT.

This clonotype was counted only a few times. The chain joins TRBV20-1 to TRBJ2-1; TRBD2 might be the D (5 bases). From germline, CDR1 is DFQATT and CDR2 SNEGSKA (reference sequence). Trimming shortened V by 3 bases and J by 8 bases, and 17 bases separated the two germline ends. The CDR3 is 14 amino acids. CDR3 protein: CSASMSGGEDEQFF. The CDR3 nucleotides read TGCAGTGCTAGTATGAGCGGAGGAGAGGATGAGCAGTTCTTC.

The rearrangement links TRBV2 to TRBJ1-3; a weak D match, TRBD1 (6 bases). CDR3 length equals 16 residues. CDR1 and CDR2 (germline): SNHLY, FYNNEI. Trimming shortened V by 1 base and J by 0 bases, and 10 bases separated the two germline ends. In DNA, the CDR3 is TGTGCCAGCAGTGAAGGACAGGCCGTCTCTGGAAACACCATATATTTT. Encoded protein: CASSEGQAVSGNTIYF.

This clonotype qualifies as medium-sized. This chain joins TRBV7-2 and TRBJ2-5; D gene uncertain. The V gene lost 6 bases and the J gene lost 1 base, with 12 bases spanning the gap. Germline-derived CDR1 and CDR2 are SGHTA and FQGNSA. The CDR3 runs to 14 residues. The CDR3 DNA is TGTGCCAGCAGTTTCTCGACCGGCCAAGAGACCCAGTACTTC. As protein: CASSFSTGQETQYF. The complete variable domain, with remaining parts taken from reference TRBV7-2 and TRBJ2-5, reads GAGVSQSPSNKVTEKGKDVELRCDPISGHTALYWYRQSLGQGLEFLIYFQGNSAPDKSGLPSDRFSAERTGGSVSTLTIQRTQQEDSAVYLCASSFSTGQETQYFGPGTRLLVL.

This clonotype was recorded a few times. The chain has TRBV9 and TRBJ2-3; D is uncertain. V lost 0 bases and J 4 bases, leaving 6 bases between the germline ends. In germline, CDR1 is SGDLS, CDR2 YYNGEE. There are 13 residues in the CDR3. CDR3 sequence reads: CASSVGQPDTQYF. CDR3 DNA: TGTGCCAGCAGCGTAGGGCAGCCAGATACGCAGTATTTT. The variable domain in full, with the rest retrieved from reference TRBV9 and TRBJ2-3, is DSGVTQTPKHLITATGQRVTLRCSPRSGDLSVYWYQQSLDQGLQFLIQYYNGEERAKGNILERFSAQQFPDLHSELNLSSLELGDSALYFCASSVGQPDTQYFGPGTRLTVL.

The chain links TRBV7-2 to TRBJ2-2; no reliable D call. CDR1 SGHTA and CDR2 FQGNSA come from the germline V gene. Trimming removed 3 bases from V and 1 base from J, with 3 bases in between. This CDR3 comprises 13 residues. CDR3 sequence (DNA): TGTGCCAGCAGCTTGAAGAACACCGGGGAGCTGTTTTTT. It translates to CASSLKNTGELFF. The whole variable domain, remainder taken from reference TRBV7-2 and TRBJ2-2, is GAGVSQSPSNKVTEKGKDVELRCDPISGHTALYWYRQSLGQGLEFLIYFQGNSAPDKSGLPSDRFSAERTGGSVSTLTIQRTQQEDSAVYLCASSLKNTGELFFGEGSRLTVL.

This clonotype came up many times. The chain employs TRBV24-1 and TRBJ2-1; D is undetermined. Looked up from germline, CDR1 is KGHDR and CDR2 is SFDVKD. This CDR3 has 11 residues. Trimming took off 6 bases at V and 8 bases at J, with 7 bases between the two ends. The CDR3 here is CATSSRDEQFF. CDR3 in DNA: TGTGCCACCAGTTCTAGAGATGAGCAGTTCTTC.

This clonotype was seen only a few times. The rearrangement uses TRBV10-3 and TRBJ2-1; D unclear. The CDR3 is made up of 14 amino acids. The ends were cut back, 6 bases at V and 8 bases at J, with 17 bases in the middle. CDR1 ENHRY and CDR2 SYGVKD come from the germline V gene. The CDR3 nucleotides are TGTGCCATCAGGGGCTTCGCGGCCGACTATGAGCAGTTCTTC. It yields the protein CAIRGFAADYEQFF.

This clonotype was observed many times. This chain joins TRBV12-3 or TRBV12-4 and TRBJ2-5; 9 bases line up with TRBD2. CDR3 length: 14 residues. V lost 6 bases to trimming and J lost 3 bases; unmatched junction nucleotides: 5. Here the CDR3 DNA reads TGTGCCAGCAGGGGTAGCGGGAGAGAAGAGACCCAGTACTTC. Its protein product is CASRGSGREETQYF.

This clonotype was recorded a few times. The J gene is TRBJ1-5, the V gene TRBV28; D call uncertain. This CDR3 is 12 amino acids long. Germline loops: CDR1 MDHEN, CDR2 SYDVKM. Trimming took 7 bases from V and 1 from J, leaving 5 bases between them. The CDR3 DNA reads TGTGCCAGCACCGGGAGCAATCAGCCCCAGCATTTT. It codes for CASTGSNQPQHF.

This clonotype has at least ten counts. The chain combines TRBV7-6 with TRBJ1-4; D call uncertain. Germline V CDR1 and CDR2: SGHVS, FNYEAQ. Deletions cut 4 bases from V and 11 bases from J, with 11 bases between. This CDR3 is 12 amino acids long. The CDR3 DNA follows: TGTGCCAGCAGCTCTCGTTCGTTGAAACTGTTTTTT. Its translation is CASSSRSLKLFF.

The J gene is TRBJ2-5, the V gene TRBV7-2, with TRBD1 identical over 7 bases. Germline V CDR1 and CDR2: SGHTA, FQGNSA. This CDR3 spans 14 amino acids. Unmatched junction bases numbered 5, after V lost 4 bases and J lost 3 bases. The CDR3 protein is CASSWPDRKETQYF. CDR3 nucleotide sequence: TGTGCCAGCAGCTGGCCGGACAGGAAAGAGACCCAGTACTTC.

This clonotype was counted only a few times. V gene TRBV20-1 combines with J gene TRBJ2-7; D is unresolved. Looked up from germline, CDR1 is DFQATT and CDR2 is SNEGSKA (reference sequence). The CDR3 is 12 amino acids. Deletions cut 1 base from V and 2 bases from J, with 6 bases between. The CDR3 DNA is TGCAGTGCTAGAGGACAAACCTACGAGCAGTACTTC. This codes for CSARGQTYEQYF.

This clonotype was picked up a small number of times. This rearrangement joins TRBV7-9 to TRBJ2-7; D uncertain. This CDR3 comprises 15 residues. The V gene's germline CDR1 is SEHNR and CDR2 FQNEAQ (reference sequence). V was shortened by 6 bases and J by 6 bases, with 21 bases between the two germline ends. CDR3 sequence: CASSTPGQGLGEQYF. The CDR3 DNA sequence: TGTGCCAGCAGTACCCCGGGCCAAGGGCTTGGCGAGCAGTACTTC.

This clonotype was seen only a few times. The V call is TRBV5-1, the J call TRBJ2-1; TRBD1 matches at 10 bases. This CDR3 has 16 amino acids. V lost 1 base, J lost 6 bases, and 7 bases stayed unmatched. Germline lookup yields CDR1 SGHRS and CDR2 YFSETQ. This CDR3 is CASSLTGQGSANEQFF. The CDR3 DNA reads TGCGCCAGCAGCTTGACGGGACAGGGGTCGGCCAATGAGCAGTTCTTC.

V usage is TRBV7-2 and J usage is TRBJ2-1; TRBD2 aligns across 11 bases. This CDR3 region has 15 residues. Germline lookup yields CDR1 SGHTA and CDR2 FQGNSA. V gave up 2 bases and J gave up 5 bases; unmatched junction bases: 2. CDR3 in amino acids: CASSLSSGRNNEQFF. CDR3 nucleotides: TGTGCCAGCAGCTTATCTAGCGGGAGGAACAATGAGCAGTTCTTC.

This chain uses TRBV12-3 or TRBV12-4 with TRBJ2-7, with D maybe TRBD2 (6 bases). V was shortened by 6 bases and J by 6 bases, with 15 bases between the two germline ends. This CDR3 comprises 13 residues. The CDR3 protein is CASSPVEGGEQYF. CDR3 bases: TGTGCCAGCAGCCCTGTGGAGGGAGGCGAGCAGTACTTC.

Only a few counts were recorded for this clonotype. The chain uses TRBV5-1 and TRBJ2-1, with TRBD2 matching over 9 bases. CDR3 size: 14 residues. The germline V gene has CDR1 SGHRS and CDR2 YFSETQ. V shed 1 base, J shed 9 bases, and the junction held 5 bases outside the gene matches. This chain's CDR3 is CASSLRPSGTEQFF. CDR3 sequence (DNA): TGCGCCAGCAGCTTGAGGCCTAGCGGGACTGAGCAGTTCTTC.